Following are 23 T cell receptor beta chains from one sample sequenced in a study of blood T cell repertoires in COVID-19. TCRdb keeps only in-frame clones here, not all; method: immunoSEQ multiplex PCR. The sample lists 250,000 to 350,000 clones; 85% to 90% were seen once. Material: peripheral blood. The receptors shown here come from a woman aged 45-65 years with COVID-19, enrolled during active disease.

This chain joins TRBV5-8 and TRBJ2-3; a possible D gene is TRBD2 (5 bases). The CDR3 spans 14 residues. The germline gives CDR1 SGHTS, CDR2 YDEGEE. The V end was cut by 4 bases, the J end by 0 bases, with 9 bases between. In DNA, the CDR3 is TGTGCCAGCAGCCTATGGACTAGCACAGATACGCAGTATTTT. Translated, it gives CASSLWTSTDTQYF.

V and J are TRBV9 and TRBJ2-5; TRBD2 agrees at 11 bases. The J segment lost 2 bases and the V segment lost 4 bases, leaving 7 bases of the junction unmatched. This CDR3 has 16 residues. Germline V gives CDR1 SGDLS, CDR2 YYNGEE. In DNA, the CDR3 is TGTGCCAGCAGCTCCGGGACTAGCGGACTTCAAGAGACCCAGTACTTC. Amino acids: CASSSGTSGLQETQYF. Based on the CDR3 plus reference TRBV9 and TRBJ2-5, the full variable domain is DSGVTQTPKHLITATGQRVTLRCSPRSGDLSVYWYQQSLDQGLQFLIQYYNGEERAKGNILERFSAQQFPDLHSELNLSSLELGDSALYFCASSSGTSGLQETQYFGPGTRLLVL.

V is TRBV5-4 and J is TRBJ2-1, with 8 positions matching TRBD2. The germline gives CDR1 SGHNT, CDR2 YYREEE (reference sequence). This CDR3 is 17 amino acids long. J gave up 4 bases and V 5 bases, and 14 bases lay outside the gene matches. CDR3: CASRPGLAGGRYNEQFF. The CDR3, as DNA: TGTGCCAGCAGACCTGGACTGGCGGGAGGTCGTTACAATGAGCAGTTCTTC.

The chain uses TRBV5-4 and TRBJ2-1; 7 nucleotides match TRBD2. This CDR3 is built from 16 residues. Unmatched junction bases numbered 13, after V lost 4 bases and J lost 6 bases. The germline gives CDR1 SGHNT, CDR2 YYREEE (reference sequence). CDR3 DNA sequence: TGTGCCAGCAGCAACCCAGGGACTCCGGGGGGCAATGAGCAGTTCTTC. Translating it yields CASSNPGTPGGNEQFF.

The V gene is TRBV29-1, the J gene TRBJ2-3; perhaps TRBD1 as D (5 bases). V was trimmed by 3 bases and J by 4 bases, leaving 20 bases between them. Germline CDR1 reads SQVTM; CDR2 reads ANQGSEA. The CDR3 runs 16 residues. The CDR3 DNA reads TGCAGCGTTGAGGGGCTGACTCATTTTCTCGCAGATACGCAGTATTTT. Residues: CSVEGLTHFLADTQYF.

The V and J genes are TRBV6-5 and TRBJ1-5; possibly TRBD1 for D (5 bases). This CDR3 has 16 residues. Trimming took off 0 bases at V and 3 bases at J, with 12 bases between the two ends. Per the germline V gene, CDR1 is MNHEY and CDR2 is SVGAGI. Written as DNA, the CDR3 is TGTGCCAGCAGTTACTCGTCGGGAGGGGCCAATCAGCCCCAGCATTTT. It translates to CASSYSSGGANQPQHF.

In DNA, the CDR3 is TGTGCCAGCAGCCCCTTAGCCTTAGGACTAGCGGGAGAATGGGAGACAGATACGCAGTATTTT. Encoded protein: CASSPLALGLAGEWETDTQYF. This chain joins TRBV13 and TRBJ2-3; 13 nucleotides line up with TRBD2. This CDR3 has 21 residues. The V segment lost 5 bases and the J segment 3 bases; nucleotides outside the gene matches: 20. Germline V gives CDR1 PRHDT, CDR2 FYEKMQ (reference sequence).

The V gene is TRBV3-1 (or the pseudogene TRBV3-2), the J gene TRBJ1-5; 7 bases line up with TRBD1. CDR3 size: 15 residues. The V segment lost 4 bases and the J segment 2 bases; nucleotides outside the gene matches: 5. In germline, CDR1 is LGHDT, CDR2 YNNKEL (reference sequence). The CDR3 DNA reads as TGTGCCAGCAGCCTAACAGGGGAGGGCAATCAGCCCCAGCATTTT. Translation: CASSLTGEGNQPQHF.

The chain employs TRBV6-6 and TRBJ2-1; TRBD2 matches at 9 bases. The CDR3 is 16 amino acids. Trimming cost V 0 bases and J 2 bases; bases outside gene matches: 2. Germline CDR1 MNHNY, CDR2 SVGAGI (reference sequence). CDR3 protein: CASSYSASGTYNEQFF. The CDR3 DNA reads TGTGCCAGCAGTTACTCGGCTAGCGGGACCTACAATGAGCAGTTCTTC.

This rearrangement joins TRBV7-8 to TRBJ2-2; 13 nucleotides align to TRBD2. From germline, CDR1 is SGHVS and CDR2 FQNEAQ. CDR3 length equals 17 residues. Trimming took 4 bases from V and 5 from J; bases not matched to a gene: 7. CDR3 region: CASSSFRLAGGTGELFF. The CDR3 DNA reads TGTGCCAGCAGCTCCTTCAGACTAGCGGGAGGTACCGGGGAGCTGTTTTTT.

The chain has TRBV24-1 and TRBJ2-1, with 7 bases fitting TRBD1. CDR1 and CDR2 (germline): KGHDR, SFDVKD. Trimming at V came to 4 bases and at J to 3 bases, leaving 11 bases not matched to a gene. The CDR3 is 17 amino acids. CDR3 amino acids: CATSEFGARGSYNEQFF. The CDR3 region has the DNA TGTGCCACCAGTGAATTTGGAGCCAGGGGGAGCTACAATGAGCAGTTCTTC.

The CDR3 sequence is CASSLEGDSYQPQHF. In nucleotides, the CDR3 is TGTGCCAGCAGCTTGGAGGGGGATTCGTATCAGCCCCAGCATTTT. J is TRBJ1-5 and V is TRBV5-6; the D gene is possibly TRBD1 (6 bases). Between the trimmed V and J ends, which lost 0 bases and 5 bases, there was a span of 12 bases. Germline V CDR1 and CDR2: SGHDT, YYEEEE. CDR3 length: 15 amino acids.

V and J are TRBV2 and TRBJ2-1; D might be TRBD2 (6 bases). Germline CDR1 and CDR2: SNHLY and FYNNEI. CDR3 length: 15 residues. The V end lost 5 bases, the J end lost 6 bases, and 17 bases lay between the germline ends. The CDR3: CASSRRDVTLNEQFF. CDR3 in DNA: TGTGCCAGCAGTAGGCGGGATGTAACCCTCAATGAGCAGTTCTTC.

This clone was observed a single time. The chain links TRBV3-1 (or the pseudogene TRBV3-2) to TRBJ2-3; TRBD2 matches 10 bases. V dropped 5 bases and J dropped 0; count of bases not matched to a gene: 5. From germline, CDR1 is LGHDT and CDR2 YNNKEL (reference sequence). CDR3 length: 16 amino acids. DNA for the CDR3: TGTGCCAGCAGCAGGACTAGCGGATCTAGCACAGATACGCAGTATTTT. It yields the protein CASSRTSGSSTDTQYF.

V and J are TRBV6-2 or TRBV6-3 and TRBJ1-6; D is uncertain. This CDR3 contains 14 residues. CDR1 is MNHEY and CDR2 is SVGEGT in the germline V gene. V lost 0 bases and J lost 9, with 9 bases in between. CDR3 sequence reads: CASSYSGAISPLHF. The DNA of the CDR3 is TGTGCCAGCAGTTACTCGGGAGCGATTTCACCCCTCCACTTT.

The rearrangement uses TRBV7-3 and TRBJ2-1, with 13 positions matching TRBD2. The germline V gene encodes CDR1 SGHTA and CDR2 FQGTGA. J gave up 3 bases and V 6 bases, and 2 bases lay outside the gene matches. The CDR3 runs 15 residues. The CDR3 here is CASRGTSGNYNEQFF. The CDR3 DNA reads as TGTGCCAGCAGGGGGACTAGCGGGAACTACAATGAGCAGTTCTTC. Combining the CDR3 with reference TRBV7-3 and TRBJ2-1 gives the whole variable domain GAGVSQTPSNKVTEKGKYVELRCDPISGHTALYWYRQSLGQGPEFLIYFQGTGAADDSGLPNDRFFAVRPEGSVSTLKIQRTERGDSAVYLCASRGTSGNYNEQFFGPGTRLTVL.

The chain joins TRBV29-1 to TRBJ1-2; D not certain. The germline V gene encodes CDR1 SQVTM and CDR2 ANQGSEA. The CDR3 spans 12 residues. Trimming pared 3 bases from V and 3 bases from J, leaving 8 bases between. In DNA form, the CDR3 reads TGCAGCGTTGAGGGTACAGACTATGGCTACACCTTC. Translation: CSVEGTDYGYTF.

The chain combines TRBV10-3 with TRBJ2-5; TRBD2 matches 7 bases. Germline CDR1 reads ENHRY; CDR2 reads SYGVKD. The CDR3 extends over 14 amino acids. Trimming removed 3 bases from V and 5 bases from J; junction bases left unmatched: 6. The CDR3 DNA reads TGTGCCATCAGTGAACCAGCGGGAATGGAGACCCAGTACTTC. Its translation: CAISEPAGMETQYF.

This clone was recorded a few times. This rearrangement joins TRBV19 to TRBJ1-2; D is ambiguous. V was cut by 5 bases and J by 2 bases, with 15 bases left in between. Germline V gene lookup returns CDR1 LNHDA and CDR2 SQIVND (reference sequence). The CDR3 is 15 residues long. The CDR3 loop reads CASSDRGEANYGYTF. In DNA, the CDR3 is TGTGCCAGTAGTGACCGCGGGGAGGCCAACTATGGCTACACCTTC.

The chain links TRBV18 to TRBJ2-1, with 7 bases lining up with TRBD2. Germline CDR1 reads KGHSH; CDR2 reads LQKENI. With V trimmed by 3 bases and J by 9 bases, 2 bases remained unmatched. This CDR3 is 12 amino acids long. The CDR3 sequence is CASSPGGSEQFF. In DNA form, the CDR3 reads TGTGCCAGCTCACCGGGGGGGAGTGAGCAGTTCTTC. Complete variable domain (other parts from reference TRBV18 and TRBJ2-1): NAGVMQNPRHLVRRRGQEARLRCSPMKGHSHVYWYRQLPEEGLKFMVYLQKENIIDESGMPKERFSAEFPKEGPSILRIQQVVRGDSAAYFCASSPGGSEQFFGPGTRLTVL.

The genes are TRBV13 and TRBJ2-3; D possibly corresponds to TRBD2 (6 bases). The V gene's germline CDR1 is PRHDT and CDR2 FYEKMQ (reference sequence). The ends were cut back, 3 bases at V and 4 bases at J, with 14 bases in the middle. The CDR3 runs 15 residues. The DNA for the CDR3 is TGTGCCAGCAGCTTTGGGGGGAGAGGGTCAGATACGCAGTATTTT. This codes for CASSFGGRGSDTQYF.

This clone occurred many times. The CDR3 nucleotides are TGTGCCAGCAGTCGGACAGGGCAGGCCTACAATGAGCAGTTCTTC. This sequence encodes CASSRTGQAYNEQFF. The chain uses TRBV6-5 and TRBJ2-1; 8 nucleotides align to TRBD1. Germline V gene sequence: CDR1 MNHEY, CDR2 SVGAGI. V gave up 5 bases and J gave up 2 bases; unmatched junction bases: 5. This CDR3 contains 15 residues.

The chain recombines TRBV6-5 with TRBJ1-1; D may be TRBD1 (5 bases). CDR1 is MNHEY and CDR2 is SVGAGI in the germline V gene. This CDR3 comprises 13 residues. Trimming pared 11 bases from V and 3 bases from J, leaving 16 bases between. Here the CDR3 reads CAGSGIGDTEAFF. CDR3 bases: TGTGCCGGGTCAGGGATTGGGGACACTGAAGCTTTCTTT.